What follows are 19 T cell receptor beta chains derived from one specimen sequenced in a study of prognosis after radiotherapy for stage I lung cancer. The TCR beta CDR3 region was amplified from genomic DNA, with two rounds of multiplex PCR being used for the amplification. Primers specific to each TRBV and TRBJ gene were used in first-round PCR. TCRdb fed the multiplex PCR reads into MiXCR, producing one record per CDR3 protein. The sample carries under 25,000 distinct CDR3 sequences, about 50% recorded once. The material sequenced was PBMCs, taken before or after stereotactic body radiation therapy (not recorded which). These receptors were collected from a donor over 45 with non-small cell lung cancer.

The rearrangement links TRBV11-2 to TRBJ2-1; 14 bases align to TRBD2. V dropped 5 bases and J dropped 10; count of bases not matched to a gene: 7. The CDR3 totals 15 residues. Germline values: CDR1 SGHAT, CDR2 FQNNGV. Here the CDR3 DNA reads TGTGCCAGCAGCGGGACTAGCGGGAGCGCAGGCGAGCAGTTCTTC. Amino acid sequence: CASSGTSGSAGEQFF. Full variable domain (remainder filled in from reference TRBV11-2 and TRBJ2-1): EAGVAQSPRYKIIEKRQSVAFWCNPISGHATLYWYQQILGQGPKLLIQFQNNGVVDDSQLPKDRFSAERLKGVDSTLKIQPAKLEDSAVYLCASSGTSGSAGEQFFGPGTRLTVL.

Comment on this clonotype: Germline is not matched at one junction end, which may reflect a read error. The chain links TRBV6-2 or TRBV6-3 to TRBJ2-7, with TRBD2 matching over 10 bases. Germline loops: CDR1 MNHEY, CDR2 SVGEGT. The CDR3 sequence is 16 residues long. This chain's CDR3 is CASKLTGTSVRYEQYF. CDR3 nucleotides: TGTGCCAGCAAATTAACCGGGACTAGCGTGAGGTACGAGCAGTACTTT.

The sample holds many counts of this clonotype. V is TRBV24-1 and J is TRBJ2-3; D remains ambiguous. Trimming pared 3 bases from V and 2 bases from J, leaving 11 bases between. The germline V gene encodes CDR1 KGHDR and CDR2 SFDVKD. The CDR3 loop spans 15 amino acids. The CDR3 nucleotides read TGTGCCACCAGTGATCCCTTGAAAAACACAGATACGCAGTATTTT. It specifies CATSDPLKNTDTQYF.

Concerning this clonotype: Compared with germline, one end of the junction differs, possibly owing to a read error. CDR3 coding DNA: TGCAGCTTTGAATACGACAGGGGGCTTTCAGAGGCCCAGTACTTC. This codes for CSFEYDRGLSEAQYF. V gene TRBV29-1 combines with J gene TRBJ2-5; 10 nucleotides match TRBD1. The CDR3 sequence is 15 residues long. Germline V gene lookup returns CDR1 SQVTM and CDR2 ANQGSEA.

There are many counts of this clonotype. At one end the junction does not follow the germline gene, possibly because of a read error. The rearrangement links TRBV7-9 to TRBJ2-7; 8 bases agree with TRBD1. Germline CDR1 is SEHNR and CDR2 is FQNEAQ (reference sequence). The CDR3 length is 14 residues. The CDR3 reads CVSSQGAHNYEQYF. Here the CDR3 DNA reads TGTGTCAGCAGCCAGGGGGCCCACAACTACGAGCAGTACTTC.

CDR3 region: CASSEPGSDTQYF. DNA for the CDR3: TGTGCCAGCAGTGAACCGGGGTCAGATACGCAGTATTTT. The rearrangement joins TRBV6-1 to TRBJ2-3, with a possible D match to TRBD2 (5 bases). The V end was cut by 2 bases, the J end by 4 bases, with 7 bases between. Germline loops: CDR1 MNHNS, CDR2 SASEGT. CDR3 length equals 13 residues.

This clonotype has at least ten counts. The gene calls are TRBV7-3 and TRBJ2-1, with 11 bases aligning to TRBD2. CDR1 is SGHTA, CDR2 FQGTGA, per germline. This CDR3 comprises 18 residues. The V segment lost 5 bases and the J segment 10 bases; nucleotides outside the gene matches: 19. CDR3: CASSLPETLAGGPREQFF. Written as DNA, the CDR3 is TGTGCCAGCAGCCTCCCCGAAACTCTAGCGGGAGGCCCACGGGAGCAGTTCTTC.

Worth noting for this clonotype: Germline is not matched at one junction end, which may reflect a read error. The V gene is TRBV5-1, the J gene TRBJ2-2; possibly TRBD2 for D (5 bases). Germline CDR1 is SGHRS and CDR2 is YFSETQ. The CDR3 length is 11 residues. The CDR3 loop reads CARSLGGEMFF. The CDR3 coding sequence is TGCGCCAGAAGCTTGGGTGGGGAGATGTTTTTT.

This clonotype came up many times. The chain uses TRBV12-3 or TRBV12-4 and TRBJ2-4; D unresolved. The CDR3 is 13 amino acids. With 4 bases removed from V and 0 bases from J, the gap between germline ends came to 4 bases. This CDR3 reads CASSSTAKNIQYF. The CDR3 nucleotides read TGTGCCAGCAGTTCGACAGCCAAAAACATTCAGTACTTC.

CDR3 residues: CAWSAYTSTDTQYF. CDR3 bases: TGTGCCTGGAGCGCTTATACTAGCACAGATACGCAGTATTTT. The chain carries TRBV30 and TRBJ2-3; the D is unclear. Germline-derived CDR1 and CDR2 are GTSNPN and SVGIG (reference sequence). V dropped 3 bases and J dropped 0 bases, with 10 bases sitting between them. The CDR3 covers 14 residues.

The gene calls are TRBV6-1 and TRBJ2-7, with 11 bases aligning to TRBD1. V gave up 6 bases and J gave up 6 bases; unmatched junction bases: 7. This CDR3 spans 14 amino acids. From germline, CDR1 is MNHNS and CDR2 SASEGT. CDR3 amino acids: CASRQTGTGGEQYF. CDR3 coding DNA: TGTGCCAGCAGGCAGACCGGGACAGGGGGCGAGCAGTACTTC.

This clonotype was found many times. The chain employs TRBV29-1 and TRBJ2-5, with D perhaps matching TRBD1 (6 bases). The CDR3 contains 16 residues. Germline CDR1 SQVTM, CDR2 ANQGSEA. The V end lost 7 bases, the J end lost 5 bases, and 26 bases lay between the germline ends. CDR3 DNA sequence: TGCAGCGCGGAGCAGGCAGGGCGGACGAGGGGGGAGACCCAGTACTTC. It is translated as CSAEQAGRTRGETQYF.

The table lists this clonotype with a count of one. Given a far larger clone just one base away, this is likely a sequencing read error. CDR3 sequence: CASSLYRDEQYF. CDR3 bases: TGTGCCAGCAGCTTATACCGGGACGAGCAGTACTTC. The rearrangement uses TRBV7-9 and TRBJ2-7; D gene unclear. The CDR3 has 12 amino acids. Trimming cost V 2 bases and J 5 bases, with 7 bases left between them. The V gene's germline CDR1 is SEHNR and CDR2 FQNEAQ (reference sequence).

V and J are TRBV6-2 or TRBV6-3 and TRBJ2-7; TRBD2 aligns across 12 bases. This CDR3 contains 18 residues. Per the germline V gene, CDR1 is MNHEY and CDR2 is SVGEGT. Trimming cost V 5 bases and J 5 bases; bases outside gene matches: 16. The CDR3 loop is CASSEDGLAGGSMDEQYF. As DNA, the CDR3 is TGTGCCAGCAGTGAAGATGGGCTAGCGGGAGGGTCTATGGACGAGCAGTACTTC.

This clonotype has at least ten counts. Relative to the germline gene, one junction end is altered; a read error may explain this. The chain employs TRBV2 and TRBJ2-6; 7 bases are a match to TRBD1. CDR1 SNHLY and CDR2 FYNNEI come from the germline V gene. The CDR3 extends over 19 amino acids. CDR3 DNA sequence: TGTACCAGCAGAAAAGGGGACAGCCCCAGCCTCTCTGGGGCCAACGTCCTGACTTTC. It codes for CTSRKGDSPSLSGANVLTF.

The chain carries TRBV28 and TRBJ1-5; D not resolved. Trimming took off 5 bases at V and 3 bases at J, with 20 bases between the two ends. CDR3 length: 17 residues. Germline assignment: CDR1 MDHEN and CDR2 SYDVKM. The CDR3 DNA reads TGTGCCAGCAGTACCCCCCGGGATGTTGGAATCAATCAGCCCCAGCATTTT. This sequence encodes CASSTPRDVGINQPQHF.

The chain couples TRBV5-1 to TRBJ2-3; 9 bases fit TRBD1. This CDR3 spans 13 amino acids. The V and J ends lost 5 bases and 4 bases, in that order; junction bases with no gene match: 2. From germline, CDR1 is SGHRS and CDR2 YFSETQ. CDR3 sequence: CASRQGASDTQYF. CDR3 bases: TGCGCCAGCAGACAGGGGGCTTCAGATACGCAGTATTTT.

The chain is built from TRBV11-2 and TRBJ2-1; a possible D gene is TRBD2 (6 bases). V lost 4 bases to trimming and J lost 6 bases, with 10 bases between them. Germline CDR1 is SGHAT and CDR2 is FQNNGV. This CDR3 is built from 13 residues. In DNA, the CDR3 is TGTGCCAGCAGCTCGGGACTTCCCAATGAGCAGTTCTTC. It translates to CASSSGLPNEQFF.

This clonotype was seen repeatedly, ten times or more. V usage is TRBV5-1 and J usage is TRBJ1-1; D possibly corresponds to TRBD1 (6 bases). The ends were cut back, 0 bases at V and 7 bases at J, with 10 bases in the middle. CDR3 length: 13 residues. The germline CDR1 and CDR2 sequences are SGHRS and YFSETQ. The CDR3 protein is CASSLGGLGEAFF. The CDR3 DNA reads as TGCGCCAGCAGCTTGGGGGGGCTGGGTGAAGCTTTCTTT.